These T cell receptor beta chains were read from a single sample in a study of cytomegalovirus exposure and HLA in healthy donors. Profiling relied on immunoSEQ multiplex PCR, and the TCRdb table lists in-frame clones only, not all of them. The data hold around 69,000 clones, with roughly 64% observed a single time. Sequences were obtained from PBMCs. All receptors come from a man in his forties in good health and CMV-seropositive. CDR3s include the opening cysteine and the closing phenylalanine or tryptophan. A D gene is named only where the DNA matches it firmly. Clone size appears in some rows only: once, few, many, or a class for an expanded clone.

size | J | V | D | CDR3 | DNA
- | TRBJ2-5 | TRBV7-2 | - | CASSRLGGETQYF | TGTGCCAGCAGCCGACTTGGAGGAGAGACCCAGTACTTC
- | TRBJ1-1 | TRBV6-6 | - | CASSYGGMPNTEAFF | TGTGCCAGCAGTTACGGGGGGATGCCGAACACTGAAGCTTTCTTT
- | TRBJ1-3 | TRBV9 | TRBD1 | CASSDDRGGNTIYF | TGTGCCAGCAGCGATGACAGGGGTGGAAACACCATATATTTT
- | TRBJ1-2 | TRBV11-2 | - | CASSSDYGYTF | TGTGCCAGCAGCTCAGACTATGGCTACACCTTC
- | TRBJ2-2 | TRBV18 | - | CASSPRETGELFF | TGTGCCAGCTCACCAAGGGAGACCGGGGAGCTGTTTTTT
- | TRBJ1-1 | TRBV30 | - | CAWSVRQGYGEAFF | TGTGCCTGGAGTGTACGTCAGGGCTATGGTGAAGCTTTCTTT
- | TRBJ2-1 | TRBV5-1 | - | CASSLSGVINEQFF | TGCGCCAGCAGCTTGTCCGGGGTTATCAATGAGCAGTTCTTC
- | TRBJ2-6 | TRBV5-1 | TRBD1 | CASSLGTGLSGANVLTF | TGCGCCAGCAGTCTCGGGACAGGACTATCTGGGGCCAACGTCCTGACTTTC
- | TRBJ1-1 | TRBV28 | - | CASSAGVNTEAFF | TGTGCCAGCAGTGCAGGGGTTAACACTGAAGCTTTCTTT
- | TRBJ2-3 | TRBV7-6 | TRBD2 | CASSLGGSGGFSPDTQYF | TGTGCCAGCAGCTTAGGTGGTAGCGGGGGCTTCAGCCCAGATACGCAGTATTTT
- | TRBJ2-7 | TRBV5-1 | TRBD2 | CASSPRLELAGAYEQYF | TGCGCCAGCAGCCCGAGACTCGAACTAGCGGGAGCTTACGAGCAGTACTTC
- | TRBJ2-7 | TRBV9 | TRBD2 | CASSAGLAGAPREQYF | TGTGCCAGCAGCGCGGGACTAGCGGGGGCCCCAAGGGAGCAGTACTTC
- | TRBJ1-5 | TRBV11-2 | - | CASSLDGQISNQPQHF | TGTGCCAGCAGCTTAGATGGGCAGATTAGCAATCAGCCCCAGCATTTT
- | TRBJ1-1 | TRBV5-1 | TRBD1 | CASSSGQIGTEAFF | TGCGCCAGCAGCTCGGGACAGATCGGCACTGAAGCTTTCTTT
many | TRBJ1-2 | TRBV2 | - | CASSRVTGDYGYTF | TGTGCCAGCTCCAGGGTCACGGGAGACTATGGCTACACCTTC
- | TRBJ2-7 | TRBV4-1 | - | CASSQDRGSYEQYF | TGCGCCAGCAGCCAAGACAGGGGCTCCTACGAGCAGTACTTC
- | TRBJ2-5 | TRBV11-2 | - | CASSDREEASETQYF | TGTGCCAGCAGCGACAGGGAGGAAGCTTCGGAGACCCAGTACTTC
- | TRBJ1-1 | TRBV5-8 | TRBD1 | CASSLGQGVYTEAFF | TGTGCCAGCAGCTTGGGGCAGGGGGTGTACACTGAAGCTTTCTTT
- | TRBJ1-1 | TRBV5-1 | - | CASSSLGEGHTEAFF | TGCGCCAGCAGCTCCTTGGGGGAGGGGCACACTGAAGCTTTCTTT
- | TRBJ1-2 | TRBV29-1 | TRBD1 | CSVPPGQGEFSRSNYGYTF | TGCAGCGTTCCCCCGGGGCAGGGGGAATTTTCGCGGTCGAACTATGGCTACACCTTC
once | TRBJ2-2 | TRBV7-7 | - | CASSLVSPQGRVTGELFF | TGTGCTAGCAGCTTAGTATCCCCCCAGGGCAGGGTGACCGGGGAGCTGTTTTTT
- | TRBJ1-1 | TRBV5-4 | - | CASSSGSMANTEAFF | TGTGCCAGCAGCTCGGGATCGATGGCGAACACTGAAGCTTTCTTT
- | TRBJ2-7 | TRBV15 | TRBD1 | CATSYRDRVYEQYF | TGTGCCACCAGCTACCGGGACAGGGTTTACGAGCAGTACTTC
- | TRBJ2-5 | TRBV7-3 | TRBD2 | CASSPAGAGRQETQYF | TGTGCCAGCAGCCCAGCGGGAGCGGGCCGCCAAGAGACCCAGTACTTC
few | TRBJ2-1 | TRBV6-5 | - | CASRLGGYNEQFF | TGTGCCAGCAGGCTAGGGGGATACAATGAGCAGTTCTTC
medium-sized | TRBJ1-1 | TRBV5-1 | - | CASSLAGRSVTEAFF | TGCGCCAGCAGCTTGGCAGGAAGATCGGTCACTGAAGCTTTCTTT
- | TRBJ2-7 | TRBV5-1 | - | CASAPGVTSYEQYF | TGCGCCAGCGCCCCGGGGGTAACCTCCTACGAGCAGTACTTC
- | TRBJ1-1 | TRBV5-4 | TRBD1 | CASSLPDRAPEAFF | TGTGCCAGCAGCCTGCCGGACAGGGCCCCTGAAGCTTTCTTT
- | TRBJ1-2 | TRBV12-5 | TRBD1 | CASGEGALGYTF | TGTGCTAGTGGAGAGGGGGCGTTGGGCTACACCTTC
- | TRBJ2-1 | TRBV7-9 | TRBD2 | CASSNSGGNEQFF | TGTGCCAGCAGCAACAGCGGGGGGAATGAGCAGTTCTTC
- | TRBJ2-3 | TRBV9 | TRBD1 | CASSAAGGRTDTQYF | TGTGCCAGCAGCGCCGCAGGGGGCAGGACAGATACGCAGTATTTT
- | TRBJ1-1 | TRBV5-1 | - | CASSLVGEFTEAFF | TGCGCCAGCAGCTTGGTCGGGGAATTCACTGAAGCTTTCTTT
- | TRBJ2-5 | TRBV14 | TRBD2 | CASSYGTSGEQETQYF | TGTGCCAGCAGCTATGGGACTAGCGGGGAACAAGAGACCCAGTACTTC
once | TRBJ1-2 | TRBV18 | TRBD1 | CASSPFGTGTGGVNYGYTF | TGTGCCAGCTCACCATTCGGCACCGGGACAGGGGGCGTGAACTATGGCTACACCTTC
- | TRBJ2-7 | TRBV21-1 | - | CASSKSEIYEQYF | TGTGCCAGCAGCAAGTCGGAGATCTACGAGCAGTACTTC
- | TRBJ1-1 | TRBV29-1 | - | CSVEASPGGTEAFF | TGCAGCGTTGAAGCCTCCCCGGGAGGCACTGAAGCTTTCTTT
once | TRBJ2-3 | TRBV6-5 | - | CASSSRLGVSDTQYF | TGTGCCAGCAGCTCTCGTCTAGGTGTTTCAGATACGCAGTATTTT
- | TRBJ2-3 | TRBV5-6 | - | CASSISDTQYF | TGTGCCAGCAGCATCTCAGATACGCAGTATTTT
few | TRBJ2-5 | TRBV12-5 | TRBD1 | CASGLGQTIQETQYF | TGTGCTAGTGGCCTGGGACAGACAATTCAAGAGACCCAGTACTTC
- | TRBJ2-3 | TRBV6-1 | - | CASSERQDLTDTQYF | TGTGCCAGCAGTGAAAGACAGGACCTCACAGATACGCAGTATTTT
- | TRBJ2-7 | TRBV7-2 | - | CASSPRAGDYEQYF | TGTGCCAGCAGCCCGAGGGCAGGAGATTACGAGCAGTACTTC
few | TRBJ2-1 | TRBV19 | TRBD1 | CASSGGQAMGEQFF | TGTGCCAGTAGTGGGGGACAGGCGATGGGTGAGCAGTTCTTC
- | TRBJ2-2 | TRBV5-1 | TRBD1 | CASSLRFAGGETGELFF | TGCGCCAGCAGCTTGAGGTTTGCAGGGGGCGAAACCGGGGAGCTGTTTTTT
- | TRBJ1-1 | TRBV19 | TRBD1 | CASRQGQHTEAFF | TGTGCCAGTAGACAGGGGCAGCACACTGAAGCTTTCTTT
- | TRBJ2-3 | TRBV7-2 | TRBD2 | CASSLSAGGRADTQYF | TGTGCCAGCAGCTTATCAGCGGGGGGGAGGGCAGATACGCAGTATTTT
- | TRBJ1-2 | TRBV30 | - | CAWRADRFYGYTF | TGTGCCTGGAGAGCTGACAGGTTCTATGGCTACACCTTC
- | TRBJ2-3 | TRBV10-2 | TRBD2 | CASMWLAGDTDTQYF | TGCGCCAGCATGTGGCTAGCGGGGGACACAGATACGCAGTATTTT
few | TRBJ1-4 | TRBV5-1 | TRBD1 | CASSTTGQTNEKLFF | TGCGCCAGCAGCACGACAGGGCAAACTAATGAAAAACTGTTTTTT
- | TRBJ2-7 | TRBV27 | TRBD1 | CASSLWSGTGVEQYF | TGTGCCAGCAGTTTATGGTCAGGGACAGGGGTCGAGCAGTACTTC
- | TRBJ2-7 | TRBV29-1 | - | CSVEAGTPEQYF | TGCAGCGTTGAAGCCGGGACACCCGAGCAGTACTTC
- | TRBJ1-2 | TRBV19 | TRBD1 | CASRDLEQGALSNWGYTF | TGTGCCAGTCGGGATCTAGAACAGGGGGCGCTTTCTAATTGGGGCTACACCTTC
- | TRBJ2-7 | TRBV5-6 | - | CASSLVVGGQYF | TGTGCCAGCAGCTTGGTTGTCGGCGGGCAGTACTTC
few | TRBJ1-1 | TRBV27 | - | CASSLLARGDTEAFF | TGTGCCAGCAGTTTATTGGCGCGCGGGGACACTGAAGCTTTCTTT
- | TRBJ1-1 | TRBV7-2 | - | CASSLSGRAEAFF | TGTGCCAGCAGCTTATCGGGGAGGGCTGAAGCTTTCTTT
- | TRBJ2-2 | TRBV7-7 | - | CASGTGNTNTGELFF | TGTGCTAGCGGGACAGGGAATACGAACACCGGGGAGCTGTTTTTT
- | TRBJ2-5 | TRBV14 | - | CASSQGSGTQYF | TGTGCCAGCAGCCAAGGGTCAGGGACCCAGTACTTC
once | TRBJ1-1 | TRBV4-1 | TRBD1 | CASSRGQGGDTEAFF | TGCGCCAGCAGCCGGGGACAGGGAGGGGACACTGAAGCTTTCTTT
- | TRBJ1-1 | TRBV5-6 | - | CASSFVDRRDTEAFF | TGTGCCAGCAGCTTCGTAGACAGGCGTGACACTGAAGCTTTCTTT
- | TRBJ2-7 | TRBV4-3 | TRBD1 | CASSQDLPGGLREQYF | TGCGCCAGCAGCCAAGATCTGCCAGGGGGCCTGAGGGAGCAGTACTTC
- | TRBJ2-1 | TRBV19 | TRBD1 | CASHSPGTGGGNEQFF | TGTGCCAGTCATTCTCCCGGGACAGGAGGAGGCAATGAGCAGTTCTTC